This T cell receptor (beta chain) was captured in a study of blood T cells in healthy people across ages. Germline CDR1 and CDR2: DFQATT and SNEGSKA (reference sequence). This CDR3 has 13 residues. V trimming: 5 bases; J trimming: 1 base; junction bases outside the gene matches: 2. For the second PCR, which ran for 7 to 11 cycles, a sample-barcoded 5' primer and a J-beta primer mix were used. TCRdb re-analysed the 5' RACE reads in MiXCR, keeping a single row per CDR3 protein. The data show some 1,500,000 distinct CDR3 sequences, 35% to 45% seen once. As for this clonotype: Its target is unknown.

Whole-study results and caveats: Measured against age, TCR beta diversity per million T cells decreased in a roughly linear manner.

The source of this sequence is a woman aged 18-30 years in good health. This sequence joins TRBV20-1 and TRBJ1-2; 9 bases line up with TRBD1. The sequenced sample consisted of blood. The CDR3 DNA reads TGCAGTGCTCGGACAGGGGTTAACTATGGCTACACCTTC. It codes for CSARTGVNYGYTF.